The 12 T cell receptor beta chains presented below share a single source sample, sequenced in a study of blood T cell repertoires in COVID-19 (TCRdb year 2020). The library was produced with the immunoSEQ multiplex PCR assay. The table was pulled from immuneACCESS by TCRdb, which kept in-frame rearrangements only. Such tables lose some clones; where checked, under half of the loss comes from unresolved V genes, and the rest has no known cause. This sample gives roughly 410,000 clones in total; around 89% of them show up just once. The ten largest clones add up to roughly 1.2% of the sample. What was sequenced was peripheral blood. These receptor sequences come from a man aged 40-49 years with acute or convalescent COVID-19.

The V and J genes are TRBV11-2 and TRBJ2-3; no reliable D call. Trimming left V 3 bases short and J 2 bases short, with 9 bases between. This CDR3 comprises 14 residues. Per germline, CDR1 SGHAT and CDR2 FQNNGV. The CDR3 sequence is CASSLEITTDTQYF. The CDR3 nucleotides are TGTGCCAGCAGCTTGGAGATTACCACAGATACGCAGTATTTT. Filled out from reference TRBV11-2 and TRBJ2-3, the complete variable domain reads EAGVAQSPRYKIIEKRQSVAFWCNPISGHATLYWYQQILGQGPKLLIQFQNNGVVDDSQLPKDRFSAERLKGVDSTLKIQPAKLEDSAVYLCASSLEITTDTQYFGPGTRLTVL.

The rearrangement links TRBV9 to TRBJ2-3, with TRBD1 identical over 8 bases. The V gene end was trimmed by 4 bases and the J gene end by 1 base; junction bases not matched to a gene: 8. CDR1 SGDLS and CDR2 YYNGEE come from the germline V gene. The CDR3 is made up of 16 amino acids. The CDR3 spells CASSSDRGRRTDTQYF. CDR3 DNA: TGTGCCAGCAGCTCAGACAGGGGCCGCCGCACAGATACGCAGTATTTT.

This clone was seen more than once but under ten times. The rearrangement uses TRBV6-1 and TRBJ2-3; perhaps TRBD2 as D (7 bases). The germline CDR1 and CDR2 sequences are MNHNS and SASEGT. This CDR3 has 15 residues. The ends were cut back, 3 bases at V and 2 bases at J, with 12 bases in the middle. The chain's CDR3 is CASSEGGGVTDTQYF. CDR3 coding DNA: TGTGCCAGCAGTGAGGGGGGGGGCGTCACAGATACGCAGTATTTT.

V and J are TRBV28 and TRBJ1-3; 7 bases fit TRBD1. Germline assignment: CDR1 MDHEN and CDR2 SYDVKM. The CDR3 is 16 residues long. V was pared by 5 bases and J by 0 bases, with 7 bases of the junction left unmatched. CDR3 loop: CASSVGQAHSGNTIYF. The DNA for the CDR3 is TGTGCCAGCAGTGTCGGACAGGCCCACTCTGGAAACACCATATATTTT.

The rearrangement joins TRBV18 to TRBJ2-5; D is ambiguous. V was cut by 2 bases and J by 2 bases, with 15 bases left in between. Germline-derived CDR1 and CDR2 are KGHSH and LQKENI. The CDR3 extends over 16 amino acids. Here the CDR3 DNA reads TGTGCCAGCTCACCAACTCCTCCACAGAGACAAGAGACCCAGTACTTC. This sequence encodes CASSPTPPQRQETQYF.

The chain couples TRBV5-6 to TRBJ2-5; 7 nucleotides agree with TRBD2. The CDR3 contains 15 residues. With V trimmed by 0 bases and J by 2 bases, 4 bases remained unmatched. CDR1 is SGHDT and CDR2 is YYEEEE in the germline V gene. CDR3 sequence (DNA): TGTGCCAGCAGCTTGGTGGCTAGCGGTCAAGAGACCCAGTACTTC. Translating gives CASSLVASGQETQYF. The full variable domain, with the rest looked up from reference TRBV5-6 and TRBJ2-5, is DAGVTQSPTHLIKTRGQQVTLRCSPKSGHDTVSWYQQALGQGPQFIFQYYEEEERQRGNFPDRFSGHQFPNYSSELNVNALLLGDSALYLCASSLVASGQETQYFGPGTRLLVL.

This clone came up once. This chain joins TRBV28 and TRBJ2-6; the D is unclear. The CDR3 sequence is 15 residues long. Trimming stripped 4 bases from V and 4 bases from J, with 11 bases between. CDR1 and CDR2 from the germline V gene are MDHEN and SYDVKM. CDR3 DNA: TGTGCCAGCAGTTCCCCGACTCGAGGGGCCAACGTCCTGACTTTC. Protein product: CASSSPTRGANVLTF.

The V and J genes are TRBV28 and TRBJ2-3; 11 positions agree with TRBD1. Trimming at V came to 3 bases and at J to 3 bases, leaving 11 bases not matched to a gene. The CDR3 runs to 18 residues. Germline V lookup: CDR1 MDHEN, CDR2 SYDVKM. This CDR3 is CASSFQRGQGAFTDTQYF. In DNA form, the CDR3 reads TGTGCCAGCAGTTTTCAACGAGGACAGGGGGCGTTTACAGATACGCAGTATTTT.

This clone was detected only once. This chain links TRBV30 with TRBJ2-1; 7 bases agree with TRBD2. V lost 2 bases, J lost 4 bases, and 2 bases stayed unmatched. The CDR3 runs 13 residues. Germline assignment: CDR1 GTSNPN and CDR2 SVGIG (reference sequence). The CDR3 DNA reads as TGTGCCTGGAGTCCGGGACTATACAATGAGCAGTTCTTC. Translation: CAWSPGLYNEQFF.

The gene calls are TRBV5-1 and TRBJ2-3; 7 bases match TRBD1. Germline V gene data show CDR1 as SGHRS and CDR2 as YFSETQ. After removal of 3 bases from V and 1 base from J, the junction contained 5 bases not matched to a gene. CDR3 length: 15 residues. The CDR3 bases are TGCGCCAGCAGCTGGACCGGGACAGGCACAGATACGCAGTATTTT. It specifies CASSWTGTGTDTQYF.

The chain recombines TRBV9 with TRBJ2-3; 11 nucleotides agree with TRBD2. The V and J ends lost 4 bases and 2 bases, in that order; junction bases with no gene match: 3. This CDR3 spans 15 amino acids. Germline V gives CDR1 SGDLS, CDR2 YYNGEE. CDR3 nucleotides: TGTGCCAGCAGCCCTAGCGGGGGGCCCACAGATACGCAGTATTTT. This gives the protein CASSPSGGPTDTQYF.

This clone came up many times. V gene TRBV2 combines with J gene TRBJ2-2; 11 positions match TRBD2. The CDR3 runs to 15 residues. In germline, CDR1 is SNHLY, CDR2 FYNNEI. J gave up 8 bases and V 8 bases, and 10 bases lay outside the gene matches. The CDR3 loop is CASGRLAGMSGELFF. In DNA, the CDR3 is TGTGCCAGCGGGCGACTAGCGGGAATGTCTGGGGAGCTGTTTTTT.